The T cell receptor beta chain described here comes from a study of identical twins. TCRdb processed the 5' RACE reads anew with MiXCR; each CDR3 protein has one entry. The table records 550,000 to 800,000 distinct CDR3 sequences, about 7.1% of them present only once. Germline lookup yields CDR1 SGHDN and CDR2 FVKESK. The CDR3 spans 15 residues. The germline V and J ends were trimmed by 0 bases and 4 bases, with 12 bases remaining between them. A word on this clonotype: What it recognizes is unknown.

Study-level points and caveats: Potential partial confounding of zero-insertion analyses by invariant MAIT and iNKT cells was noted.

This sample was also put to use in a study of yellow fever vaccine responses in identical twins.

The source material was PBMCs. The clonotype comes from a woman aged 18-29 years in good health. The gene calls are TRBV14 and TRBJ2-5; no reliable D call. The CDR3: CASSQDVGSRETQYF. The DNA of the CDR3 is TGTGCCAGCAGCCAAGATGTGGGGTCGAGAGAGACCCAGTACTTC. Drawing the rest from reference TRBV14 and TRBJ2-5, the complete variable domain is EAGVTQFPSHSVIEKGQTVTLRCDPISGHDNLYWYRRVMGKEIKFLLHFVKESKQDESGMPNNRFLAERTGGTYSTLKVQPAELEDSGVYFCASSQDVGSRETQYFGPGTRLLVL.